This TCR beta chain was captured in a study of CD8 T cells in Susac syndrome (dated by TCRdb to about 2019). Regarding the complete study: The study used repertoire sequencing to test whether antigen drove CD8+ T cell activation and differentiation in Susac syndrome. The study compared CD8+ T cell repertoire clonality among 12 healthy donors, some 14 Susac syndrome patients and fewer than 19 multiple sclerosis patients. The paper's findings and limits, for the study overall: The study acknowledged that relatively few individuals were included in the TCR sequencing and HLA analysis.

RNA was extracted using the RNeasy kit, and roughly 0.5 to 1 microgram was reverse transcribed with random hexamers. TCR beta CDR3 regions were amplified with the immunoSEQ multiplex PCR assay covering 54 Vbeta and 13 Jbeta segments. PCR amplification bias was corrected using a synthetic template baseline for primer optimization and computational correction. As for the authors' bioinformatics: Reads were assigned to V, D and J genes according to IMGT and analyzed in immunoSEQ Analyzer, with only productive sequences retained. To calculate clonality, Shannon entropy was normalized by log2 of the number of productive unique sequences and then subtracted from one. For each patient and control, public and private clones were evaluated within the 100 most prevalent clones. Clones were defined as Susac-specific when absent from the healthy and MS cohorts, from over a thousand published viral clones and from other ImmuneACCESS disease sequences. Using fastp trimming at Q25 and MiXCR clonotype assembly, TCRdb reanalyzed the public sequencing data and kept in-frame beta chains. CDR3 protein duplicates are merged, each entry listing the most common genes and DNA. Clone size and V and J calls follow TCRdb, not the original study. Counted in this sample were 330,000 or so distinct CDR3 sequences; roughly 85% of them appeared once. The ten most abundant clones make up 0.2% to 0.25% of the sample.

High-throughput TCR beta sequencing profiled peripheral blood CD8+ and CD4+ T cells from healthy donors, Susac syndrome patients and multiple sclerosis patients. Treatment-naive patients with stable or active relapsing-remitting disease fulfilling revised McDonald criteria were used as multiple sclerosis controls. Bulk CD8+ and CD4+ T cells were purified by magnetic negative isolation, while CD8+ TEMRA cells were enriched using FACS. Blood was collected in EDTA tubes and processed within 24 hours, with PBMCs isolated through density gradient centrifugation. PBMCs intended for TCR sequencing were frozen in liquid nitrogen and were later thawed in a 37 degrees C water bath. A purity of at least 90% was achieved for sorted or isolated CD4+, CD8+ and CD8+ TEMRA cells. V loses 1 base, J loses 4 bases, and the germline ends lie 9 bases apart. CDR1 DFQATT and CDR2 SNEGSKA were looked up in the germline V gene (reference sequence). The CDR3 starts with the cysteine, ends with the phenylalanine, and has 13 residues. This entry keeps only the CDR3 DNA: 39 bases, framed from base 1.

Remarks on this clonotype: Its recognized antigen is unknown. Qualities for individual bases were not recorded, and no much larger clone is one base off.

In this chain, TRBV20-1 is recombined with TRBJ2-3, with no D gene named confidently. The specimen sequenced was CD8+ T cells from PBMCs. The sequence was collected from a human donor with multiple sclerosis. The CDR3 protein: CSARGLGSDTQYF. DNA sequence: TGCAGTGCTAGAGGTTTGGGGTCAGATACGCAGTATTTT.